This T cell receptor beta chain was sequenced for a study of T cell responses to AZD1222 COVID-19 vaccine. The data were produced by immunoSEQ multiplex PCR, yet TCRdb's version contains in-frame clones alone and is incomplete. The sample yields 95,000 to 130,000 clones, around nine tenths seen once. Trimming left V 7 bases short and J 0 bases short, with 12 bases between. The CDR3 loop spans 14 amino acids. CDR1 MNHEY and CDR2 SVGAGI come from the germline V gene. Sequences were derived from peripheral blood, sampled on day 0 of AZD1222 vaccination. This receptor was taken from an adult in good health. This chain connects TRBV6-5 to TRBJ1-1, with D hard to call. Here the CDR3 reads CASKVRALNTEAFF. The CDR3 DNA sequence: TGTGCCAGCAAGGTTAGGGCCTTGAACACTGAAGCTTTCTTT.